A selection of T cell receptor beta chains follows, all from one sample in a study of CD8+ T cells in alopecia areata. Clones were sequenced by immunoSEQ multiplex PCR, and TCRdb holds only the in-frame ones, with some missing. The sample includes some 130,000 clones, 50% to 55% seen only once; the top ten take approximately 0.46%. The sample was CD4+ T cells sorted from blood, taken at week 4, from a patient treated with tofacitinib. These receptors all stem from a human donor with alopecia areata. Each CDR3 is given with its conserved first and last residue. The D gene is left open where the match is weak. Clone size appears in some rows only: once, few, many, or a class for an expanded clone.

TGTGCCAGCAGCGCCCGAGGTTTGAACACCGGGGAGCTGTTTTTT	CASSARGLNTGELFF	.	TRBJ2-2	.	TRBV27
TGCGCCAGCAGCCCTACAGGGGAAGAGCAGTACTTC	CASSPTGEEQYF	TRBD1	TRBJ2-7	.	TRBV5-1
TGTGCCAGCTCACCACCGGTGACAGGCCCCGTACTCCACCCGAACACTGAAGCTTTCTTT	CASSPPVTGPVLHPNTEAFF	.	TRBJ1-1	.	TRBV18
TGTGCCTGGAGTAAGGAGAGTCTCAATGAAAAACTGTTTTTT	CAWSKESLNEKLFF	.	TRBJ1-4	.	TRBV30
TGCAGCTCCGGGACTTATTACAATGAGCAGTTCTTC	CSSGTYYNEQFF	.	TRBJ2-1	few	TRBV29-1
TGCGCCAGCCGTTTCCCGGGACCCACAGAGACCCAGTACTTC	CASRFPGPTETQYF	.	TRBJ2-5	.	TRBV10-2
TGTGCCAGCAGCTTGGGACAGCTCAATCAGCCCCAGCATTTT	CASSLGQLNQPQHF	.	TRBJ1-5	.	TRBV5-6
TGTGCCAGCAGCGTGAGACAGGGGGGTGACGAGCAGTACTTC	CASSVRQGGDEQYF	TRBD1	TRBJ2-7	.	TRBV9
TGTGCCTGGAGTGGGGACTACCTAGCCAAAAACATTCAGTACTTC	CAWSGDYLAKNIQYF	TRBD2	TRBJ2-4	.	TRBV30
TGCAGCGTGGGAACAGGGGACTATGGCTACACCTTC	CSVGTGDYGYTF	TRBD1	TRBJ1-2	few	TRBV29-1
TGCGCCAGCAGCTTGGACGGACAGGGGAATGGCTACACCTTC	CASSLDGQGNGYTF	TRBD1	TRBJ1-2	.	TRBV5-1
TGCGCCAGCAGCTCGGGACAGATTGATTCACCCCTCCACTTT	CASSSGQIDSPLHF	TRBD1	TRBJ1-6	few	TRBV5-1
TGTGCCTCGTCAGGGGGCTGGAACACTGAAGCTTTCTTT	CASSGGWNTEAFF	TRBD1	TRBJ1-1	.	TRBV30
TGTGCCAGCACGCCCGGGGGGGCTAATGAAAAACTGTTTTTT	CASTPGGANEKLFF	.	TRBJ1-4	.	TRBV6-5
TGTGCCTGGGGCCGTGGACAGGGTTGGGTCGAGCAGTACTTC	CAWGRGQGWVEQYF	TRBD1	TRBJ2-7	.	TRBV30
TGTGCCTGGAGTAAACAGGGGAACACTGAAGCTTTCTTT	CAWSKQGNTEAFF	.	TRBJ1-1	.	TRBV30
TGCAGCGTTGGAGGGGGCGAACAGCCCCAGCATTTT	CSVGGGEQPQHF	TRBD1	TRBJ1-5	.	TRBV29-1
TGTGCCAGCAGCTTAGATGGCAGCCTGAATTCACCCCTCCACTTT	CASSLDGSLNSPLHF	.	TRBJ1-6	many	TRBV7-9
TGTGCCAGCAGCCGCCAGGGTGAAGGGTCCTACGAGCAGTACTTC	CASSRQGEGSYEQYF	.	TRBJ2-7	.	TRBV27
TGTGCCAGCAGTTACTCGACAGTGACAGATACGCAGTATTTT	CASSYSTVTDTQYF	.	TRBJ2-3	few	TRBV6-5
TGTGCCAGCAGCCTTAGCGGGAGTTGGAATGAGCAGTTCTTC	CASSLSGSWNEQFF	TRBD2	TRBJ2-1	.	TRBV7-2
TGCGCCACCGCCCGCGTTGGGCAGGATGAAAAACTGTTTTTT	CATARVGQDEKLFF	.	TRBJ1-4	.	TRBV4-1
TGCAGCGTGCCTAGCGGGGGGGGCCGCAATGAGCAGTTCTTC	CSVPSGGGRNEQFF	TRBD2	TRBJ2-1	.	TRBV29-1
TGTGCCTGGAGTCGACAGGGGAACTATGGCTACACCTTC	CAWSRQGNYGYTF	TRBD1	TRBJ1-2	.	TRBV30
TGTGCCAGCAGTGAATCTGTCCGGCAGCAAGAGACCCAGTACTTC	CASSESVRQQETQYF	.	TRBJ2-5	.	TRBV25-1
TGCAGCGTTGATTTGGCCGTTAACTATGGCTACACCTTC	CSVDLAVNYGYTF	.	TRBJ1-2	.	TRBV29-1
TGCAGCGTTGAAGATAATGCGGGAGAGGCCTACGAGCAGTACTTC	CSVEDNAGEAYEQYF	TRBD2	TRBJ2-7	.	TRBV29-1
TGTGCCAGCAGCGGAGGCCCGATCGGCAATCAGCCCCAGCATTTT	CASSGGPIGNQPQHF	.	TRBJ1-5	.	TRBV9
TGTGCCTGGAGTGCCAAGCGGGTCTACAATGAGCAGTTCTTC	CAWSAKRVYNEQFF	.	TRBJ2-1	.	TRBV30
TGCGCCAGCAGCCAAGGCGAAGGGGTGCGTGGCTACACCTTC	CASSQGEGVRGYTF	.	TRBJ1-2	once	TRBV4-1
TGTGCCAGCAGTGAAGAGGGACTAGCGGGGGGAAGGTGGACAGATACGCAGTATTTT	CASSEEGLAGGRWTDTQYF	TRBD2	TRBJ2-3	.	TRBV2
TGCAGCGTTCTCAGGAAACTTAATGAAAAACTGTTTTTT	CSVLRKLNEKLFF	.	TRBJ1-4	.	TRBV29-1
TGTGCCAGCAGCCAAGACCTGCGGAGTGGCGGCGAGCAGTTCTTC	CASSQDLRSGGEQFF	.	TRBJ2-1	.	TRBV14
TGTGCCAGCAGAGTGGCGGGGGGGTACCAAGAGACCCAGTACTTC	CASRVAGGYQETQYF	TRBD2	TRBJ2-5	.	TRBV27
TGTGCCAGCAGTGATTCAGTGAATCAGCCCCAGCATTTT	CASSDSVNQPQHF	.	TRBJ1-5	.	TRBV6-5
TGTGCCTGGAGGACAGGGGGGGGTCAGCCCCAGCATTTT	CAWRTGGGQPQHF	TRBD1	TRBJ1-5	.	TRBV30
TGTGCCACCAGCAGAGAGGCTAGTCTTGCCAATGAGCAGTTCTTC	CATSREASLANEQFF	.	TRBJ2-1	once	TRBV15
TGTGCCTGGAGTGGAGCGGGAGGGATTAGCAATCAGCCCCAGCATTTT	CAWSGAGGISNQPQHF	.	TRBJ1-5	.	TRBV30
TGTGCCAGTACCGCCAGTGTGGGGTTCAATGAAAAACTGTTTTTT	CASTASVGFNEKLFF	.	TRBJ1-4	.	TRBV19
TGTGCCTGGGACAGGGGCCTCAATCAGCCCCAGCATTTT	CAWDRGLNQPQHF	TRBD1	TRBJ1-5	few	TRBV30
TGTGCCAGCAGTCCATCCGGGGACGCGAGAGGTCAGCCCCAGCATTTT	CASSPSGDARGQPQHF	.	TRBJ1-5	.	TRBV28
TGTGCCAGCAGTGTCCTCACAGATACGCAGTATTTT	CASSVLTDTQYF	.	TRBJ2-3	.	TRBV2
TGTGCCTGGGGACCTGACAGGGGCAACACTGAAGCTTTCTTT	CAWGPDRGNTEAFF	TRBD1	TRBJ1-1	.	TRBV30
TGTGCCAGCAGTCGGCCAGGCCCTAATGAAAAACTGTTTTTT	CASSRPGPNEKLFF	.	TRBJ1-4	.	TRBV27
TGTGCCAGCAGCCCTGTGGGGGTGAACACTGAAGCTTTCTTT	CASSPVGVNTEAFF	.	TRBJ1-1	.	TRBV7-9
TGCGCCAGCAGCTTGGGGTCGGGAACCGGCGGGGAGCTGTTTTTT	CASSLGSGTGGELFF	.	TRBJ2-2	.	TRBV5-1
TGTGCCAGCAGCGTGCAGGGAGGTAAGAACACTGAAGCTTTCTTT	CASSVQGGKNTEAFF	.	TRBJ1-1	.	TRBV9